A single TCR beta chain is shown here with its context. The entry originates in a study of CD8+ T cells in alopecia areata. Overall study context: Patients remained on tofacitinib for 6 to 18 months and then went 6 months without it. Affected scalp percentage gauged treated patients' severity.

Germline V gives CDR1 SGDLS, CDR2 YYNGEE. The trim removed 2 bases at V and 4 bases at J, leaving 8 bases unmatched. The CDR3 is 16 residues long. The sequencing template was cDNA reverse transcribed from extracted RNA. Clones were read by immunoSEQ multiplex PCR, and TCRdb kept only the in-frame ones, dropping some. The sample includes around 200,000 clones, approximately 53% of them seen just once. Documented treatment: oral pan-JAK inhibitor, 5-10 mg twice daily. Peripheral blood and lesional scalp punch biopsies came from alopecia areata patients. Sequences were derived from CD8+ T cells sorted from blood, sampled at week 24, from a patient treated with tofacitinib. The rearrangement links TRBV9 to TRBJ2-3, with 9 bases aligning to TRBD1. The origin of this receptor is a human donor with alopecia areata. CDR3 sequence reads: CASSVTGTGSPDTQYF. The CDR3 DNA reads as TGTGCCAGCAGCGTGACCGGGACAGGGTCCCCAGATACGCAGTATTTT.